The 17 T cell receptor beta chains presented below share a single source sample, sequenced in a study of blood T cell repertoires in COVID-19. Method: immunoSEQ multiplex PCR; TCRdb's copy keeps in-frame clones and lacks some. Found here are 110,000 or so clones, around 85% of them singletons; the top ten hold roughly 1.6%. Sequenced material: peripheral blood. Receptors originate from a man aged 45 to 65 with acute or convalescent COVID-19.

This clone has just a few counts. This chain uses TRBV6-4 with TRBJ2-2; D possibly corresponds to TRBD2 (5 bases). This CDR3 contains 13 residues. Trimming removed 5 bases at V and 4 bases at J, with 8 bases between. Looked up from germline, CDR1 is MRHNA and CDR2 is SNTAGT. CDR3 DNA sequence: TGTGCCAGCAGTCCCACTAGCACCGGGGAGCTGTTTTTT. It yields the protein CASSPTSTGELFF.

The rearrangement joins TRBV9 to TRBJ1-3; tentative D call: TRBD1 (5 bases). CDR3 length equals 16 residues. Germline V CDR1 and CDR2: SGDLS, YYNGEE. V was trimmed by 0 bases and J by 0 bases, leaving 10 bases between them. This chain's CDR3 is CASSVEGLISGNTIYF. DNA of the CDR3: TGTGCCAGCAGCGTAGAGGGACTGATCTCTGGAAACACCATATATTTT.

This clone was counted between two and nine times. The chain combines TRBV3-1 (or the pseudogene TRBV3-2) with TRBJ1-6; D is possibly TRBD1 (5 bases). The CDR3 is 13 amino acids. V was cut by 4 bases and J by 13 bases, with 14 bases left in between. CDR1 is LGHDT and CDR2 is YNNKEL in the germline V gene (reference sequence). The CDR3 DNA follows: TGTGCCAGCAGCCTGCCCGGGGGTTCGCCCCTCCACTTT. Its protein product is CASSLPGGSPLHF.

The chain has TRBV15 and TRBJ2-4, with 8 bases identical to TRBD1. Looked up from germline, CDR1 is LNHNV and CDR2 is YYDKDF (reference sequence). The trim removed 3 bases at V and 8 bases at J, leaving 6 bases unmatched. There are 14 residues in the CDR3. As DNA, the CDR3 is TGTGCCACCAGCAGGGTCCAGGGGGCGGACATTCAGTACTTC. This translates into CATSRVQGADIQYF.

This chain joins TRBV7-2 and TRBJ2-7, with D perhaps matching TRBD1 (5 bases). The V end lost 8 bases, the J end lost 3 bases, and 14 bases lay between the germline ends. This CDR3 has 13 residues. The germline V gene has CDR1 SGHTA and CDR2 FQGNSA. The CDR3: CASALQAYYEQYF. The CDR3 DNA sequence: TGTGCCAGCGCCCTACAGGCCTACTACGAGCAGTACTTC.

This clone has only a few counts. The rearrangement uses TRBV3-1 (or the pseudogene TRBV3-2) and TRBJ2-1, with D tentatively TRBD1 (6 bases). CDR3 length equals 14 residues. Germline V gives CDR1 LGHDT, CDR2 YNNKEL (reference sequence). Trimming stripped 7 bases from V and 2 bases from J, with 12 bases between. CDR3: CASNRAGAYNEQFF. The CDR3 DNA sequence: TGTGCCAGCAACCGGGCAGGGGCCTACAATGAGCAGTTCTTC.

This clone is a singleton in its sample. CDR3 sequence reads: CASSGQAIGTGELFF. The CDR3, as DNA: TGTGCCAGCTCTGGACAGGCCATTGGGACCGGGGAGCTGTTTTTT. This chain joins TRBV18 and TRBJ2-2, with TRBD1 matching over 7 bases. With 6 bases clipped from V and 5 bases from J, the junction kept 9 bases outside the gene matches. There are 15 residues in the CDR3. Germline V gives CDR1 KGHSH, CDR2 LQKENI.

The chain carries TRBV6-4 and TRBJ2-3, with TRBD2 matching over 15 bases. Germline CDR1 is MRHNA and CDR2 is SNTAGT. The CDR3 length is 15 residues. The J segment lost 6 bases and the V segment lost 2 bases, leaving 0 bases of the junction unmatched. The CDR3 loop reads CASSDGTSGGDTQYF. CDR3 sequence (DNA): TGTGCCAGCAGTGACGGGACTAGCGGGGGGGATACGCAGTATTTT.

The CDR3 DNA reads as TGTGCCAGCAGCGCCCTAGGCACGAAAATTCGCACTGAAGCTTTCTTT. Its protein is CASSALGTKIRTEAFF. The chain employs TRBV7-8 and TRBJ1-1; D is undetermined. The V and J ends lost 5 bases and 4 bases respectively, with 20 bases between them. Per the germline V gene, CDR1 is SGHVS and CDR2 is FQNEAQ. This CDR3 region has 16 residues.

The rearrangement uses TRBV5-4 and TRBJ2-2; TRBD2 matches at 13 bases. The germline V gene has CDR1 SGHNT and CDR2 YYREEE (reference sequence). The CDR3 totals 18 residues. V gave up 5 bases and J gave up 6 bases; unmatched junction bases: 13. CDR3 sequence: CASSSVGGTSGVPGELFF. Written as DNA, the CDR3 is TGTGCCAGCAGTTCGGTTGGGGGGACTAGCGGGGTTCCCGGGGAGCTGTTTTTT. The whole variable domain, remainder taken from reference TRBV5-4 and TRBJ2-2, is ETGVTQSPTHLIKTRGQQVTLRCSSQSGHNTVSWYQQALGQGPQFIFQYYREEENGRGNFPPRFSGLQFPNYSSELNVNALELDDSALYLCASSSVGGTSGVPGELFFGEGSRLTVL.

The V gene is TRBV28, the J gene TRBJ1-5, with a tentative D call TRBD1 (6 bases). The CDR3 contains 15 residues. Trimming removed 5 bases at V and 2 bases at J, with 13 bases between. Germline CDR1 reads MDHEN; CDR2 reads SYDVKM. CDR3 sequence reads: CASSPLRGGNQPQHF. The DNA for the CDR3 is TGTGCCAGCAGTCCACTCAGGGGTGGCAATCAGCCCCAGCATTTT.

The chain carries TRBV7-2 and TRBJ1-3; D unresolved. The germline V and J ends were trimmed by 1 base and 5 bases, with 12 bases remaining between them. Per germline, CDR1 SGHTA and CDR2 FQGNSA. The CDR3 has 15 amino acids. The CDR3, as DNA: TGTGCCAGCAGCTTAGGTTCGGAGCGGAGAAACACCATATATTTT. This encodes CASSLGSERRNTIYF.

This clone was seen more than once but under ten times. The chain links TRBV6-6 to TRBJ2-7, with TRBD1 matching over 10 bases. Germline assignment: CDR1 MNHNY and CDR2 SVGAGI (reference sequence). CDR3 length: 14 amino acids. Trimming cost V 7 bases and J 4 bases; bases outside gene matches: 7. The CDR3 DNA is TGTGCCAGCACCTTCGGACAGGGGGGGTACGAGCAGTACGTC. It yields the protein CASTFGQGGYEQYV.

This chain links TRBV11-2 with TRBJ1-2, with 8 positions matching TRBD1. The V segment lost 3 bases and the J segment 4 bases; nucleotides outside the gene matches: 7. This CDR3 has 15 amino acids. Germline CDR1 and CDR2: SGHAT and FQNNGV. The CDR3 loop reads CASSFGQGAIYGYTF. In nucleotides, the CDR3 is TGTGCCAGCAGCTTTGGGCAGGGGGCAATCTATGGCTACACCTTC.

The gene calls are TRBV11-1 and TRBJ2-7, with 7 bases that match TRBD2. This CDR3 region has 15 residues. J gave up 9 bases and V 3 bases, and 14 bases lay outside the gene matches. Looked up from germline, CDR1 is SGHAT and CDR2 is FQDESV (reference sequence). CDR3 amino acids: CASSFRSSGASGQYF. The CDR3 bases are TGTGCCAGCAGCTTTAGGTCCAGCGGGGCCTCTGGGCAGTACTTC.

The V gene is TRBV5-4, the J gene TRBJ2-3; D possibly corresponds to TRBD2 (5 bases). The length of the CDR3 is 15 residues. CDR1 is SGHNT and CDR2 is YYREEE in the germline V gene (reference sequence). The ends were cut back, 2 bases at V and 3 bases at J, with 13 bases in the middle. The CDR3 DNA follows: TGTGCCAGCAGCTTATTAGCGACCCAAACAGATACGCAGTATTTT. It specifies CASSLLATQTDTQYF.

V gene TRBV3-1 (or the pseudogene TRBV3-2) combines with J gene TRBJ1-2; D call uncertain. This CDR3 is built from 14 residues. Trimming stripped 1 base from V and 8 bases from J, with 14 bases between. Per the germline V gene, CDR1 is LGHDT and CDR2 is YNNKEL (reference sequence). This CDR3 reads CASSQVPGAGGYTF. Written as DNA, the CDR3 is TGTGCCAGCAGCCAAGTACCAGGAGCGGGGGGCTACACCTTC.